This is a list of T cell receptor beta chains from one sample in a study of shared clonotypes between healthy human individuals. The data were produced by immunoSEQ multiplex PCR, yet TCRdb's version contains in-frame clones alone and is incomplete. The data contain some 2 million clones, around 95% of them singletons. Sequenced sample: naive CD4+ T cells sorted from blood. The receptors here all came from a man younger than 30 in good health. Both conserved end residues are part of each CDR3. The D gene is left open where the match is weak. A clone size is listed for some rows: how often the clone was seen (once, few, many), or a class if it is expanded.

D gene	V gene	clone size	J gene	CDR3 DNA	CDR3 protein
.	TRBV5-1	.	TRBJ2-1	TGCGCCAGCAGCTTAGAAAGGAACAATGAGCAGTTCTTC	CASSLERNNEQFF
.	TRBV9	.	TRBJ1-4	TGTGCCAGCAGCGCGGGGACCCATCCTAATGAAAAACTGTTTTTT	CASSAGTHPNEKLFF
TRBD1	TRBV5-1	.	TRBJ2-2	TGCGCCAGCGGCCGACAGGGATTGAACACCGGGGAGCTGTTTTTT	CASGRQGLNTGELFF
.	TRBV29-1	.	TRBJ2-5	TGCAGCGTTGATCCCAGGGTGTCGGAGACCCAGTACTTC	CSVDPRVSETQYF
TRBD1	TRBV7-9	.	TRBJ2-7	TGTGCCAGCAGCCTTCAGGGGGCATTCTTCTACGAGCAGTACTTC	CASSLQGAFFYEQYF
.	TRBV28	.	TRBJ1-2	TGTGCCAGCAGTTTGAACCTGGGATCGGGTAACTATGGCTACACCTTC	CASSLNLGSGNYGYTF
.	TRBV30	.	TRBJ1-1	TGTGCCTGGAGTGTCTCCATTCGGAACACTGAAGCTTTCTTT	CAWSVSIRNTEAFF
.	TRBV6-4	once	TRBJ2-5	TGTGCCAGCAGTGAAAACCCCCAGGAGACCCAGTACTTC	CASSENPQETQYF
.	TRBV5-1	.	TRBJ1-5	TGCGCCAGCAGCAAAATGCCGGGTCAGCCCCAGCATTTT	CASSKMPGQPQHF
.	TRBV10-3	.	TRBJ2-3	TGTGCCATCAGTGGGTTCGGCACAGATACGCAGTATTTT	CAISGFGTDTQYF
TRBD1	TRBV5-1	once	TRBJ2-7	TGCGCCAGCAGCTTAGGACAGGGTATCCCCTACGAGCAGTACTTC	CASSLGQGIPYEQYF
.	TRBV4-3	.	TRBJ1-2	TGCGCCAGCAGCCAACAACCCGGGGCATCGGGCTACACCTTC	CASSQQPGASGYTF
.	TRBV30	few	TRBJ1-5	TGTGCCTGGAGTGTAGGGTCTGATCAGCCCCAGCATTTT	CAWSVGSDQPQHF
.	TRBV28	.	TRBJ2-3	TGTGCCAGCAGTTTTCCTGACCGTGATACGCAGTATTTT	CASSFPDRDTQYF
.	TRBV30	.	TRBJ2-4	TGTGCCTGCTCGTACCGTGGGCTAGCCAAAAACATTCAGTACTTC	CACSYRGLAKNIQYF
.	TRBV2	.	TRBJ1-4	TGTGCCAGCACGGTCCGAAGGAATGAAAAACTGTTTTTT	CASTVRRNEKLFF
.	TRBV18	.	TRBJ2-7	TGTGCCAGCTCACCACAGGGCCCCGGGACACTATACTCCTACGAGCAGTACTTC	CASSPQGPGTLYSYEQYF
.	TRBV4-2	.	TRBJ2-5	TGTGCCAGCAGCCAAGATGATCGGATGACCCAGTACTTC	CASSQDDRMTQYF
.	TRBV7-8	.	TRBJ2-2	TGTGCCAGCAGCTTTCGGGCCTCATTGGAGCTGTTTTTT	CASSFRASLELFF
TRBD2	TRBV27	.	TRBJ2-5	TGTGCCAGCAGTTTTAGCCTCACAAGCGGGGCCGACGGGGAGACCCAGTACTTC	CASSFSLTSGADGETQYF
.	TRBV27	.	TRBJ1-5	TGTGCCAGCCTATCGCCCAAGACCCCGGTTAGCAATCAGCCCCAGCATTTT	CASLSPKTPVSNQPQHF
TRBD2	TRBV5-1	.	TRBJ2-2	TGCGCCAGCAGAAGACCGGGACTAGCGGGTCCAGTGGAGCTGTTTTTT	CASRRPGLAGPVELFF
TRBD1	TRBV12-5	.	TRBJ1-5	TGTGCTAGTGGTTTGGGGGACAGGGGTAGTCAGCCCCAGCATTTT	CASGLGDRGSQPQHF
.	TRBV27	.	TRBJ1-5	TGTGCCAGCAGTCCCAGTTGGGGCAATCAGCCCCAGCATTTT	CASSPSWGNQPQHF
.	TRBV18	.	TRBJ2-7	TGTGCCAGCTCGCTCCAGGGATACGAGCAGTACTTC	CASSLQGYEQYF
TRBD2	TRBV5-4	.	TRBJ2-2	TGTGCCAGCAGTAATGCGGGAGCGAACACCGGGGAGCTGTTTTTT	CASSNAGANTGELFF
.	TRBV13	.	TRBJ2-1	TGTGCCAGCAGCTCAGGGAAGGGGAACAATGAGCAGTTCTTC	CASSSGKGNNEQFF
.	TRBV2	.	TRBJ1-1	TGTGCCAGCAGTGTGGCGGAGAACACTGAAGCTTTCTTT	CASSVAENTEAFF
.	TRBV6-1	.	TRBJ2-1	TGTGCCAGCAGTAACCTGCTGGGCTCGAACAATGAGCAGTTCTTC	CASSNLLGSNNEQFF
TRBD1	TRBV18	.	TRBJ2-1	TGTGCCAGCTCAACCCGCACAGGGGGTGACTACAATGAGCAGTTCTTC	CASSTRTGGDYNEQFF
.	TRBV7-6	.	TRBJ1-5	TGTGCCAGCAGCTTAGCTTCAGGGTTTGGTCAGCCCCAGCATTTT	CASSLASGFGQPQHF
.	TRBV30	.	TRBJ2-1	TGTGCCTGGAGTCGGGGAGTTCGGCAGTTCTTC	CAWSRGVRQFF
.	TRBV18	.	TRBJ1-6	TGTGCCAGCTCACCGGGTCCATACGATTCACCCCTCCACTTT	CASSPGPYDSPLHF
TRBD1	TRBV6-1	.	TRBJ1-1	TGTGCCAGCACCAGGGGGAACATGAACACTGAAGCTTTCTTT	CASTRGNMNTEAFF
.	TRBV5-1	.	TRBJ1-5	TGCGCCAGCAGCTTGGTTCCCCGGGACACCCTTTATAGCAATCAGCCCCAGCATTTT	CASSLVPRDTLYSNQPQHF
.	TRBV6-6	.	TRBJ1-2	TGTGCCAGCAGTTCCAACGGGAGCAAGGGGGGTTATGGCTACACCTTC	CASSSNGSKGGYGYTF